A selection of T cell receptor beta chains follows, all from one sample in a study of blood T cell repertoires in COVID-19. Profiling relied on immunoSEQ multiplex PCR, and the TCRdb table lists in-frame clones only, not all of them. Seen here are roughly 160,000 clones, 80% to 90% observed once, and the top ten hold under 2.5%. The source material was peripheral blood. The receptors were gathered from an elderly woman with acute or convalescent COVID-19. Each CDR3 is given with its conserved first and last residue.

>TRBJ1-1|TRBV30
CAWSTGGLGAFF
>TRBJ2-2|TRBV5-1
CASSGSTSVNTGELFF
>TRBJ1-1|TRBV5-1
CASSFQGTEAFF
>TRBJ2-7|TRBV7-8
CASSRTGTNYEQYF
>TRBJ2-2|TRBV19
CASSIAPNRGTGELFF
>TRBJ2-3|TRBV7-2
CASSLQLGALGTTQYF
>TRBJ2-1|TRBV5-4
CASRKPGLAGVNPNEQFF
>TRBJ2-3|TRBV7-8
CASSRGQADTQYF
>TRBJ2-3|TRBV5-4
CASSLTSGGTDTQYF
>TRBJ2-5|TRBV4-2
CASSLLLSGASSEETQYF
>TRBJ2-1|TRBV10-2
CASSYLADSYNEQFF
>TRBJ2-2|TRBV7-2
CASRSGTPNTGELFF
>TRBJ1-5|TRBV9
CASSVMGDQPQHF
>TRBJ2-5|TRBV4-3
CASSQDNTVRGETQYF
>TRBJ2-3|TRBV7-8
CASSLRTGVTDTQYF